The clone carrying this T cell receptor beta chain has a handful of counts. Its antigen is not identified. Using its own MiXCR run on the RT-PCR reads, TCRdb lists one record per CDR3 protein. The data contain about 500,000 distinct CDR3 sequences, 15% to 20% of them singletons. The germline V gene encodes CDR1 LGHNA and CDR2 YSLEER. The CDR3 sequence is 17 residues long. Trimming cost V 1 base and J 2 bases; bases outside gene matches: 6. The data are from a study of response to subunit inactivated influenza vaccine. Study results and limitations: With each seasonal influenza vaccination, the authors suggested, few new T cells are recruited.

This chain joins TRBV4-3 and TRBJ2-1, with 9 bases aligning to TRBD2. The sample here was CD4+ T cells sorted from PBMCs, taken 23 months after vaccination. This TCR was recovered from a man aged 45 to 75 who received an inactivated influenza vaccine. Here the CDR3 DNA reads TGCGCCAGCAGCCAAGGCAACCTAGCGGGGCCCTACAATGAGCAGTTCTTC. Its protein product is CASSQGNLAGPYNEQFF.